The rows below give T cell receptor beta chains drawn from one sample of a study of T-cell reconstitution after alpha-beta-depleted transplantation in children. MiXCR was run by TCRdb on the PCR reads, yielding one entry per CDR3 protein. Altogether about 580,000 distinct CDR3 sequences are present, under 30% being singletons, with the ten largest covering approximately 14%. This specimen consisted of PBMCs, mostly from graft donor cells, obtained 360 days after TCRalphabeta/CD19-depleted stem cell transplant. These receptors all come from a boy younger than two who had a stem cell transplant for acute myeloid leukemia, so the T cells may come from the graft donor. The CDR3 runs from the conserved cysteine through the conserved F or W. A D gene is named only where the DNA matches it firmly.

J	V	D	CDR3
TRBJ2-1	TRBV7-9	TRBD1	CASSSTGFNEQFF
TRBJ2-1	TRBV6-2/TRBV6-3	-	CASSNSNEQFF
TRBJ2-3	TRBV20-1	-	CSASPANDPYTQYF
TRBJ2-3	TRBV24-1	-	CATSDLGQESTDTQYF
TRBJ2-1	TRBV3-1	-	CASSQPRTVSSYNEQFF
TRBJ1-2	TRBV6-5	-	CASSYTGSGYTF
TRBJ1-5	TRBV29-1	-	CSVKWGVNQPQHF
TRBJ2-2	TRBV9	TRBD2	CASSPGGSGGPNTGELFF
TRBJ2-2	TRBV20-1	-	CSAPSRGGGGELFF
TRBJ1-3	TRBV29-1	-	CSVALRGASSGNTIYF
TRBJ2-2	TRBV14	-	CASSQTDEYANTGELFF
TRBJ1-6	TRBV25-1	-	CASSAAFRSYNSPLHF
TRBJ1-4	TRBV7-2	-	CASSSGTWAGEKLFF
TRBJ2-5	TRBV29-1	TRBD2	CSVEAGGLQSQYF
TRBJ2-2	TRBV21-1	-	CASSPTAGGNTGELFF
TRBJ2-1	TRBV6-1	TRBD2	CASSGRLAGGTTPYNEQFF
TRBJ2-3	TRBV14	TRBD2	CASSQDTTSGGLSTQYF
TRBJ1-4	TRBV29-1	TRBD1	CSVPGTGGEKLFF
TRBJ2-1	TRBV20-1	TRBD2	CSARGGLAGAFGWVNEQFF
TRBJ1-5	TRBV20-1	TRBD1	CSARAGGRGNQPQHF
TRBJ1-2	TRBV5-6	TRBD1	CASSLTGGFYGYTF
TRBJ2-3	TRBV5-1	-	CASSLIGRAQADTQYF
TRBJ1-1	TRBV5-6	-	CASSLVRGTVNTEAFF
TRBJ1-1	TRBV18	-	CASSVGQNTEAFF
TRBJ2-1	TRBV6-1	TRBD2	CASSRPAGGDEQFF
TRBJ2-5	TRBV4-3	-	CASSQDTEETQYF
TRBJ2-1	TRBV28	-	CASIDLGVVTGRNEQFF
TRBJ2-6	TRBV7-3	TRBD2	CASSEGGPGANVLTF
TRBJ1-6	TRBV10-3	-	CAISGLTGPGSPLHF
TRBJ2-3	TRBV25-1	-	CASADYQNTDTQYF
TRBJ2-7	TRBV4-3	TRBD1	CASSQEWTGEQYF
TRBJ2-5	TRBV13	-	CASSFGGRLETQYF
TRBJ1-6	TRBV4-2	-	CASSLPPGALHF
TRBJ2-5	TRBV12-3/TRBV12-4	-	CASSLDSVKTQYF
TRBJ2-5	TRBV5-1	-	CASSLNLRETQYF
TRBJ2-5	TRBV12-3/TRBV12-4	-	CASSRRKETQYF
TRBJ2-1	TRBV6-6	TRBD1	CASIDGTGFEQFF
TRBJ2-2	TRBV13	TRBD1	CASSDRGPWELFF
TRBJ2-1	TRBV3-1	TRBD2	CASSQDKVAGGYNEQFF